In this sample, the clone carrying this TCR beta chain turned up a few times. This sample was taken from a study of cytomegalovirus exposure and HLA in healthy donors. PCR used 60 Vbeta primers and 13 Jbeta primers. Generated by immunoSEQ multiplex PCR, the TCRdb table keeps only in-frame clones and is missing some. The table lists 100,000 to 150,000 clones, about three quarters of them singletons. The CDR3 spans 16 residues. Looked up from germline, CDR1 is SGHRS and CDR2 is YFSETQ. The ends lost 3 bases at V and 4 bases at J; junction bases unmatched: 8. This clonotype originated in a man in his thirties or forties in good health and CMV-seronegative. The chain employs TRBV5-1 and TRBJ2-3, with 10 bases matching TRBD2. The sequenced sample was PBMCs. CDR3 region: CASSSLAGGQADTQYF. CDR3 bases: TGCGCCAGCAGCTCCTTAGCGGGGGGCCAAGCAGATACGCAGTATTTT.